Listed below are T cell receptor beta chains from one sample, sequenced in a study of CD8 T cells in ankylosing spondylitis. TCRdb re-called the 5' RACE reads with MiXCR, one entry per CDR3 protein. Of a few hundred thousand distinct CDR3 sequences listed, under 20% were seen once; the top ten hold around 32%. Sequenced sample: blood, either unsorted or a sorted T cell fraction (not recorded which). The receptors shown here come from a male donor with ankylosing spondylitis or in good health (not recorded which). CDR3s include the opening cysteine and the closing phenylalanine or tryptophan.

v_call cdr3_length cdr3_aa
TRBV12-3/TRBV12-4 20 CASSFLSEWGSGRAPDTQYF
TRBV20-1 13 CSARDRAYNEQFF
TRBV20-1 12 CSARDGSGGYTF
TRBV12-3/TRBV12-4 15 CASTPNLGMGETQYF
TRBV3-1 16 CASSPLLAGGPNEQFF
TRBV4-3 15 CASSHGQAITDTQYF
TRBV12-3/TRBV12-4 13 CASSLGGFSEQFF
TRBV27 18 CASSLSLVAGSSSYEQYF
TRBV13 13 CASSFEGYNEQFF
TRBV6-2/TRBV6-3 15 CASSYGLGANNEQFF
TRBV7-9 12 CASSFSGHEQFF
TRBV2 14 CASRGTGLNTEAFF
TRBV5-1 16 CASSLGGHSFAYEQYF
TRBV21-1 16 CASSKVFRILTDTQYF
TRBV29-1 14 CSASGQGNSYEQYF
TRBV27 13 CATRQGSNQPQHF
TRBV12-3/TRBV12-4 13 CASAGQGLETQYF
TRBV4-3 18 CASSQEGPGAGDGDTQYF
TRBV6-4 16 CASSEGSASGGVEQFF
TRBV7-9 16 CASSLVLAAPTGELFF
TRBV29-1 14 CSATDGRSITEAFF
TRBV29-1 11 CSVGDNQPQHF
TRBV19 15 CASSTGAAGENEQFF
TRBV6-1 13 CASSLTPGNEQFF
TRBV7-3 14 CASSADQPPYEQYF
TRBV6-1 12 CASSEPGNEQYF
TRBV29-1 12 CSVTTVTYEQYF
TRBV4-1 16 CASSPQAGAIYNEQFF
TRBV5-1 13 CASRPDSYNEQFF
TRBV4-1 15 CASSRVAGRAYEQYF
TRBV20-1 15 CSARDADSSNTEAFF
TRBV25-1 15 CASSEYDLESYEQYF
TRBV15 15 CATSHSGTERNEQFF
TRBV5-6 14 CASSLFAGGNEQYF
TRBV27 15 CASNPTDSKTDTQYF
TRBV12-3/TRBV12-4 16 CASSSPGAGGTDTQYF
TRBV27 14 CASSLSANTGELFF
TRBV6-5 16 CASSYSVWQSHNEQFF
TRBV12-3/TRBV12-4 13 CASRSGEEYEQYF
TRBV12-3/TRBV12-4 14 CASNLGQGSGELFF
TRBV4-1 13 CASSPADYNEQFF
TRBV27 14 CASSLLAGSYEQYF
TRBV10-3 13 CAIKEDRGYEQYF
TRBV4-1 16 CASSQEAGGVTDTQYF
TRBV29-1 18 CSVVDRRDPLSGANVLTF
TRBV27 14 CASSFKDRTDTQYF
TRBV7-9 16 CASSFPRTRMGNEQFF
TRBV20-1 17 CSARDIAGTSGGYEQYF
TRBV7-9 17 CASSVRDRAYRTDTQYF
TRBV4-3 15 CASSQVSGFNQPQHF
TRBV6-1 14 CATRSGLRTSELFF
TRBV12-3/TRBV12-4 14 CASTLSGSGETQYF
TRBV4-2 16 CASSPQPTSGQETQYF
TRBV4-1 15 CASSAPVGVGNEQFF
TRBV29-1 15 CSVELSGQGVSGYTF